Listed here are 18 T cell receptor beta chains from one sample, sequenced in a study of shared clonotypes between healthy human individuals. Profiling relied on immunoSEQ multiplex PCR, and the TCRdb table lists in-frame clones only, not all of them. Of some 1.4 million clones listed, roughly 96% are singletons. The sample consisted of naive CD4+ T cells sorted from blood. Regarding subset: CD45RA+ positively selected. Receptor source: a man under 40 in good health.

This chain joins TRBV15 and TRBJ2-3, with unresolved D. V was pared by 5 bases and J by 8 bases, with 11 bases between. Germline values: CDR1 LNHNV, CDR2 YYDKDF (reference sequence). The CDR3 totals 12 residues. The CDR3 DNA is TGTGCCACCAGCCCTGGGCTGTTTACGCAGTATTTT. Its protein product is CATSPGLFTQYF. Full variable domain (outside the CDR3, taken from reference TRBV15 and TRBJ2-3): DAMVIQNPRYQVTQFGKPVTLSCSQTLNHNVMYWYQQKSSQAPKLLFHYYDKDFNNEADTPDNFQSRRPNTSFCFLDIRSPGLGDTAMYLCATSPGLFTQYFGPGTRLTVL.

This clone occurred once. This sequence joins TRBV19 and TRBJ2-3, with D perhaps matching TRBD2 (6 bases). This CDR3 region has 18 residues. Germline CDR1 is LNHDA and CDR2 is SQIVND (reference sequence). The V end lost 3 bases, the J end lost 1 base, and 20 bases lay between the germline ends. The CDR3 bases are TGTGCCAGTAGTATCTGGGACGGGGGACCGGATGGCACAGATACGCAGTATTTT. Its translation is CASSIWDGGPDGTDTQYF.

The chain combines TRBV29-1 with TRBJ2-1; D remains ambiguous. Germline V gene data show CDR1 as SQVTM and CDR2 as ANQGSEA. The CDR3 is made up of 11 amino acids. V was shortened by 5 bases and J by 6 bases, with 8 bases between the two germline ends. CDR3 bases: TGCAGCGTTCTCCGCAGCAATGAGCAGTTCTTC. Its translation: CSVLRSNEQFF.

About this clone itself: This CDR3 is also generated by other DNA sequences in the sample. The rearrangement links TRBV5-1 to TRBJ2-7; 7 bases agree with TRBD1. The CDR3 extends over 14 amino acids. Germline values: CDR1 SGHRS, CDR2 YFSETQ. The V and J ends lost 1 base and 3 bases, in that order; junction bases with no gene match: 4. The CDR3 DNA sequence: TGCGCCAGCAGCTTGCGGGACAGCCTCTACGAGCAGTACTTC. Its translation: CASSLRDSLYEQYF.

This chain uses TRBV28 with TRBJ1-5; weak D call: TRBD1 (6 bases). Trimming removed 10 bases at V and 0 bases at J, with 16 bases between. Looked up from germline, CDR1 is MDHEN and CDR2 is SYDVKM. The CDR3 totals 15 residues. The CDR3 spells CATCQGTYSNQPQHF. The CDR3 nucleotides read TGTGCCACCTGCCAGGGGACTTATAGCAATCAGCCCCAGCATTTT.

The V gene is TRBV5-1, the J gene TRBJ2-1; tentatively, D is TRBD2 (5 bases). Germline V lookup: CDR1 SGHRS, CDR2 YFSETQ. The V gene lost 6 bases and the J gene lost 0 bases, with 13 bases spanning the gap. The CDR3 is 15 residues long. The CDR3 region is CASTPSAGSYNEQFF. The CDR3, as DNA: TGCGCCAGCACCCCGTCGGCGGGCTCCTACAATGAGCAGTTCTTC.

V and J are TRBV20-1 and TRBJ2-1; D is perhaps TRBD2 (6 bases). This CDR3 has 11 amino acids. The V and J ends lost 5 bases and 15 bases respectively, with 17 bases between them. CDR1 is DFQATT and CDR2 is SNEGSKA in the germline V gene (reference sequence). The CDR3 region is CSASQGLFWFF. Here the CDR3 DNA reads TGCAGTGCTTCCCAGGGACTTTTTTGGTTCTTC.

CDR3 DNA: TGTGCCAGCAGCTTTTCACGGGGTCTAACTGGCTACACCTTC. Protein sequence: CASSFSRGLTGYTF. The chain carries TRBV5-6 and TRBJ1-2; no clear D. The germline V gene encodes CDR1 SGHDT and CDR2 YYEEEE. There are 14 residues in the CDR3. Trimming shortened V by 2 bases and J by 7 bases, and 15 bases separated the two germline ends.

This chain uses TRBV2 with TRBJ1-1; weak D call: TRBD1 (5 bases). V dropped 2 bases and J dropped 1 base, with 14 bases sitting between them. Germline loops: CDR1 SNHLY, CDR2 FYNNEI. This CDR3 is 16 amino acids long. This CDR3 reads CASSERGDGTNTEAFF. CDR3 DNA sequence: TGTGCCAGCAGTGAAAGGGGCGACGGAACGAACACTGAAGCTTTCTTT.

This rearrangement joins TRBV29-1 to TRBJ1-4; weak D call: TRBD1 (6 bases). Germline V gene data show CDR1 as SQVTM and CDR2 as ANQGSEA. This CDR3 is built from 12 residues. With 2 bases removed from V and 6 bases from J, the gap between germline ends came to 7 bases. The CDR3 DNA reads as TGCAGCGTTGAAAGGGGGGATGAAAAACTGTTTTTT. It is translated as CSVERGDEKLFF.

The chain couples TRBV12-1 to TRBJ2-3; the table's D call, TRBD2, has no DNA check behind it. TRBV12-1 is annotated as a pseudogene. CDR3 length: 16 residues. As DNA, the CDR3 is TGTGCCAGCAGCTTTCGGCGGGAGGGCGGCACAGATACGCAGTATTTT. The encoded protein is CASSFRREGGTDTQYF.

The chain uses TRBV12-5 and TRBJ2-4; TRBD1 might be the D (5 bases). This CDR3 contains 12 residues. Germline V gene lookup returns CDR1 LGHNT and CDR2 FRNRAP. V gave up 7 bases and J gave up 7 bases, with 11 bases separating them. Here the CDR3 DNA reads TGTGCTAGTGCAGGGCCTGGTAACATTCAGTACTTC. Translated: CASAGPGNIQYF.

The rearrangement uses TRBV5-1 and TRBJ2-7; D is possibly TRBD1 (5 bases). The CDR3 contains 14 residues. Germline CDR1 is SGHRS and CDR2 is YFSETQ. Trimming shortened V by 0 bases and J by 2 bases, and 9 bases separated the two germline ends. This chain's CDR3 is CASSLGQPPYEQYF. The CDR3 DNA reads TGCGCCAGCAGCTTGGGACAGCCCCCCTACGAGCAGTACTTC.

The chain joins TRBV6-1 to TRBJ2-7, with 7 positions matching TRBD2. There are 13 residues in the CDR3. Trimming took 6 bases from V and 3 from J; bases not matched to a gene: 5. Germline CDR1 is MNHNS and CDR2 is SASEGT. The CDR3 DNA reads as TGTGCCAGCAGCAGGACTAGTGGCTACGAGCAGTACTTC. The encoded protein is CASSRTSGYEQYF.

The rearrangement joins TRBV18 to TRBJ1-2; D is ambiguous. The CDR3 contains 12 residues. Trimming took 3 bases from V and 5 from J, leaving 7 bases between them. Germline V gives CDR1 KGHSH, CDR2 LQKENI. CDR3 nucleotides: TGTGCCAGCTCACCCCTGGAGTATGGCTACACCTTC. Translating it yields CASSPLEYGYTF.

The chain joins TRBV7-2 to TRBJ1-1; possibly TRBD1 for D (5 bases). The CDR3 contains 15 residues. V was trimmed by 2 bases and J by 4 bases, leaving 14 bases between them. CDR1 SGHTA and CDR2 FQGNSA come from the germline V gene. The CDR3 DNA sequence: TGTGCCAGCAGCTTACAAACCCCAGGGCTCACTGAAGCTTTCTTT. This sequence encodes CASSLQTPGLTEAFF.

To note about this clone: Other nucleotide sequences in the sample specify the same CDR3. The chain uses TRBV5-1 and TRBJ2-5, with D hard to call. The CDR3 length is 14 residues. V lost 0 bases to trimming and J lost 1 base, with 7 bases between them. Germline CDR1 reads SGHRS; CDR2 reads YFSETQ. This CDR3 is CASSLGRSQETQYF. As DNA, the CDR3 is TGCGCCAGCAGCTTGGGCCGAAGCCAAGAGACCCAGTACTTC.

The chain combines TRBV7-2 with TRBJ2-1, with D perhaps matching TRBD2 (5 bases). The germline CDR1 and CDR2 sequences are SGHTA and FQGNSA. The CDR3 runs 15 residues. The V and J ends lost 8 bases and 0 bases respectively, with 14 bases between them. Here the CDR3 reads CASRRAINSYNEQFF. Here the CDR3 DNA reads TGTGCCAGCCGGCGGGCTATCAACTCCTACAATGAGCAGTTCTTC.